This note documents a single T cell receptor (beta chain) sequence. Germline loops: CDR1 SNHLY, CDR2 FYNNEI. V dropped 3 bases and J dropped 4; count of bases not matched to a gene: 6. The CDR3 consists of 15 residues. This record comes from a study of blood T cell repertoires in COVID-19. Study information: From the United States, Italy and Spain came samples of acute and convalescent COVID-19.

Per the study methods: Amplification of reference gene primers provided the estimated nucleated cell counts. Clones were sequenced by immunoSEQ multiplex PCR, and TCRdb holds only the in-frame ones, with some missing. The D gene and trimming were derived from the DNA, and the V and J assignments and clone size from that table. The sample consists of about 110,000 clones, over 65% of them appearing once. The sample comprised peripheral blood. This sequence was found in a human donor with acute or convalescent COVID-19. The donor label of this sample is uncertain. The V and J genes are TRBV2 and TRBJ2-1; TRBD2 matches 7 bases. The DNA of the CDR3 is TGTGCCAGCAGTGACTTTGGCGGGGGTTACAATGAGCAGTTCTTC. It codes for CASSDFGGGYNEQFF.